This T cell receptor (beta chain) was sequenced for a study of OX40 agonist ivuxolimab in advanced cancers. The CDR3 is 11 amino acids. Looked up from germline, CDR1 is WSHSY and CDR2 is SAAADI. This table comes from immunoSEQ multiplex PCR, and its TCRdb copy is limited to in-frame clones, with some not included. The repertoire has over 30,000 clones, around nine tenths of them found once; the top ten carry about 35%. As for this clone: Antigen specificity is unknown.

Overall study results and limits: More expanded clones were found, on average, in CD8+ than in CD4+ T cells.

This TCR was sampled from an adult with an advanced solid tumor such as melanoma, head and neck, liver or kidney cancer. The chain links TRBV10-2 to TRBJ2-5; D not resolved. The DNA end is more similar to TRBJ2-7, so the J call may be wrong. The specimen comprised CD4+ or CD8+ T cells sorted from blood, sampled in a trial of the OX40 agonist ivuxolimab. CDR3 region: CASSEGYEQYF. Here the CDR3 DNA reads TGCGCCAGCAGTGAGGGCTACGAGCAGTACTTC.